The 20 T cell receptor beta chains listed next were all sequenced from one sample in a study of blood T cell repertoires in COVID-19. Assay used: immunoSEQ multiplex PCR; TCRdb lists only in-frame clones, some missing. The sample has fewer than 200,000 clones; 84% are singletons. The sequenced sample was peripheral blood. The receptor set was obtained from a man aged 40-49 years who had recovered from COVID-19.

The chain combines TRBV9 with TRBJ1-3; D is ambiguous. The CDR3 contains 18 residues. In germline, CDR1 is SGDLS, CDR2 YYNGEE. Trimming left V 0 bases short and J 0 bases short, with 16 bases between. The CDR3 reads CASSVALEWFLSGNTIYF. The DNA of the CDR3 is TGTGCCAGCAGCGTAGCTCTAGAGTGGTTCCTCTCTGGAAACACCATATATTTT.

This chain links TRBV6-5 with TRBJ1-5; perhaps TRBD1 as D (5 bases). Germline CDR1 is MNHEY and CDR2 is SVGAGI. The CDR3 has 15 residues. Trimming stripped 3 bases from V and 6 bases from J, with 15 bases between. CDR3 in DNA: TGTGCCAGCAGTTATTCGGCAGGGAAGGGTCAGCCCCAGCATTTT. Its protein product is CASSYSAGKGQPQHF.

The chain recombines TRBV2 with TRBJ2-1; TRBD2 agrees at 12 bases. Trimming cost V 6 bases and J 9 bases; bases outside gene matches: 6. The CDR3 covers 14 residues. Germline V gene data show CDR1 as SNHLY and CDR2 as FYNNEI. The CDR3 sequence: CASRETSGSGEQFF. The CDR3, as DNA: TGTGCCAGCAGAGAGACTAGCGGGAGTGGTGAGCAGTTCTTC.

This chain connects TRBV27 to TRBJ2-3; 10 nucleotides agree with TRBD2. The CDR3 loop spans 18 amino acids. Germline loops: CDR1 MNHEY, CDR2 SMNVEV (reference sequence). V lost 4 bases, J lost 4 bases, and 14 bases stayed unmatched. CDR3 region: CASSSTLLLAGSSDTQYF. CDR3 sequence (DNA): TGTGCCAGCAGTTCGACCCTGTTACTAGCGGGATCTTCAGATACGCAGTATTTT.

This rearrangement joins TRBV25-1 to TRBJ2-2, with D perhaps matching TRBD1 (6 bases). CDR3 length: 15 residues. Trimming removed 3 bases from V and 4 bases from J, with 12 bases in between. CDR1 and CDR2 from the germline V gene are MGHDK and SYGVNS. The CDR3 protein is CASSDPDRVTGELFF. The CDR3, as DNA: TGTGCCAGCAGTGATCCGGACAGAGTCACCGGGGAGCTGTTTTTT.

This clone turned up a few times. The chain employs TRBV2 and TRBJ1-5; 10 nucleotides line up with TRBD1. The CDR3 spans 14 residues. Trimming at V came to 7 bases and at J to 4 bases, leaving 4 bases not matched to a gene. Germline CDR1 is SNHLY and CDR2 is FYNNEI. CDR3 sequence: CASTLGQGNQPQHF. For the CDR3, the DNA is TGTGCCAGCACCCTGGGACAGGGGAATCAGCCCCAGCATTTT.

The chain has TRBV10-3 and TRBJ2-7, with D possibly TRBD1 on 6 matching bases. This CDR3 region has 12 residues. Germline lookup yields CDR1 ENHRY and CDR2 SYGVKD. Deletions cut 3 bases from V and 4 bases from J, with 7 bases between. The CDR3 region has the DNA TGTGCCATCAGTGAAGGACAGTACGAGCAGTACTTC. Encoded protein: CAISEGQYEQYF.

The chain recombines TRBV12-5 with TRBJ2-2; 9 positions agree with TRBD2. This CDR3 contains 18 residues. CDR1 and CDR2 from the germline V gene are LGHNT and FRNRAP. The junction had 10 bases not matched to a gene; V was cut back by 4 bases and J by 1 base. CDR3 protein: CASGYETSGYQNTGELFF. The DNA for the CDR3 is TGTGCTAGTGGTTACGAGACTAGCGGCTATCAGAACACCGGGGAGCTGTTTTTT.

This clone was counted only a few times. This chain links TRBV4-2 with TRBJ2-7; TRBD2 might be the D (6 bases). Trimming left V 0 bases short and J 4 bases short, with 16 bases between. The CDR3 runs to 16 residues. The germline V gene encodes CDR1 LGHNA and CDR2 YNFKEQ. The CDR3: CASSQEVGSGAYEQYF. CDR3 nucleotide sequence: TGTGCCAGCAGCCAAGAGGTCGGGAGTGGAGCATACGAGCAGTACTTC.

V gene TRBV11-2 combines with J gene TRBJ2-6; D is unclear. The germline V and J ends were trimmed by 5 bases and 4 bases, with 9 bases remaining between them. The CDR3 runs 14 residues. Germline V gene lookup returns CDR1 SGHAT and CDR2 FQNNGV. CDR3 sequence (DNA): TGTGCCAGCAGCCCTCAAACAGGGGCCAACGTCCTGACTTTC. It codes for CASSPQTGANVLTF.

This clone was seen a few times. This sequence joins TRBV27 and TRBJ2-5; 9 positions agree with TRBD1. Germline CDR1 MNHEY, CDR2 SMNVEV (reference sequence). J lost 4 bases, V lost 5 bases, and 5 bases had no gene match. This CDR3 spans 14 amino acids. As DNA, the CDR3 is TGTGCCAGCAGTCCGACAGGGGGAGGAGAGACCCAGTACTTC. Translating it yields CASSPTGGGETQYF.

This clone occurred many times. The sample carries other DNA sequences with the same CDR3. V usage is TRBV9 and J usage is TRBJ2-5; D perhaps matches TRBD2 (5 bases). V was cut by 4 bases and J by 5 bases, with 6 bases left in between. The CDR3 runs 11 residues. Germline-derived CDR1 and CDR2 are SGDLS and YYNGEE. The CDR3 DNA is TGTGCCAGCAGCCGAGGGGAGACCCAGTACTTC. Translation gives CASSRGETQYF.

CDR3 in DNA: TGTGCCAGCAGCTTAGGGGCCGGCAATCAGCCCCAGCATTTT. This sequence encodes CASSLGAGNQPQHF. The J gene is TRBJ1-5, the V gene TRBV7-9; no clear D gene. Trimming removed 1 base from V and 2 bases from J, with 6 bases in between. The CDR3 sequence is 14 residues long. Germline V gene data show CDR1 as SEHNR and CDR2 as FQNEAQ (reference sequence).

This clone has only a few counts. The chain is built from TRBV30 and TRBJ1-2; D not resolved. There are 10 residues in the CDR3. CDR1 is GTSNPN and CDR2 is SVGIG in the germline V gene (reference sequence). The V end lost 8 bases, the J end lost 7 bases, and 11 bases lay between the germline ends. The DNA of the CDR3 is TGTGCCCTTTCCGTCTTTGGCTACACCTTC. This sequence encodes CALSVFGYTF.

This clone was seen only once. The rearrangement joins TRBV7-9 to TRBJ2-5, with D tentatively TRBD2 (5 bases). The CDR3 runs to 14 residues. Trimming removed 1 base from V and 5 bases from J, with 11 bases in between. The germline V gene encodes CDR1 SEHNR and CDR2 FQNEAQ (reference sequence). CDR3 loop: CASSLEWEYETQYF. As DNA, the CDR3 is TGTGCCAGCAGCTTAGAATGGGAGTACGAGACCCAGTACTTC.

The chain uses TRBV5-6 and TRBJ2-5; perhaps TRBD2 as D (5 bases). The CDR3 extends over 15 amino acids. V was shortened by 1 base and J by 5 bases, with 15 bases between the two germline ends. CDR1 and CDR2 (germline): SGHDT, YYEEEE. The CDR3 is CASSLWYGKGETQYF. The DNA for the CDR3 is TGTGCCAGCAGCTTGTGGTACGGGAAGGGTGAGACCCAGTACTTC.

V usage is TRBV7-2 and J usage is TRBJ1-5; no reliable D call. Germline lookup yields CDR1 SGHTA and CDR2 FQGNSA. This CDR3 region has 12 residues. The V end was cut by 4 bases, the J end by 4 bases, with 5 bases between. CDR3 nucleotides: TGTGCCAGCAGCTCTAATAATCAGCCCCAGCATTTT. Translation: CASSSNNQPQHF.

The V gene is TRBV5-1, the J gene TRBJ1-2; a weak D match, TRBD1 (6 bases). Looked up from germline, CDR1 is SGHRS and CDR2 is YFSETQ. The CDR3 spans 11 residues. V gave up 3 bases and J gave up 11 bases, with 11 bases separating them. The CDR3 DNA sequence: TGCGCCAGCAGCTCGGGACACTTTTACACCTTC. Translated: CASSSGHFYTF.

V gene TRBV7-2 combines with J gene TRBJ1-1; unclear D gene. Trimming took 3 bases from V and 0 from J, leaving 2 bases between them. Germline CDR1 and CDR2: SGHTA and FQGNSA. CDR3 length equals 12 residues. CDR3 nucleotides: TGTGCCAGCAGCTTTATGAACACTGAAGCTTTCTTT. Protein: CASSFMNTEAFF.

The table lists this clone with a few counts. The rearrangement uses TRBV7-9 and TRBJ2-1; TRBD2 might be the D (6 bases). Germline CDR1 SEHNR, CDR2 FQNEAQ (reference sequence). The ends were cut back, 5 bases at V and 9 bases at J, with 26 bases in the middle. This CDR3 has 17 residues. The CDR3 DNA follows: TGTGCCAGCAGCGACGCCTCCGGGGGAGTTGGAGTGGTTGAGCAGTTCTTC. Translation: CASSDASGGVGVVEQFF.